This T cell receptor beta chain was recovered during a study of blood T cell repertoires in COVID-19. Under the authors' procedure: Reference gene primer amplification yielded estimated nucleated cell counts. Assay used: immunoSEQ multiplex PCR; TCRdb lists only in-frame clones, some missing. The V and J calls and clone size were taken over from that table, and D and trimming were inferred from the DNA. This sample carries a few hundred thousand clones, over 80% of them seen once, and the ten largest clones take less than 6.5%. Comments on this clone: Other DNA variants within this sample encode the same CDR3.

Germline V gene data show CDR1 as MGHRA and CDR2 as YSYEKL. This CDR3 contains 15 residues. After removal of 4 bases from V and 4 bases from J, the junction contained 3 bases not matched to a gene. Source material: PBMCs or T cells enriched from blood (not recorded which). This chain uses TRBV4-1 with TRBJ2-2; 10 bases line up with TRBD2. This TCR derives from a man between 25 and 39 years old who had recovered from COVID-19. The CDR3 region is CASSLAGGPTGELFF. Here the CDR3 DNA reads TGCGCCAGCAGCCTAGCGGGGGGCCCCACCGGGGAGCTGTTTTTT.